Described below is a single T cell receptor (beta chain) sequence and its context. Its antigen is not identified. This specimen comes from a study of radiation and T cells in renal cell carcinoma. TCRdb keeps only in-frame clones here, not all; method: immunoSEQ multiplex PCR. The table has more than 60,000 clones, less than 90% seen once. With 2 bases clipped from V and 3 bases from J, the junction kept 3 bases outside the gene matches. Germline V gene data show CDR1 as SGHRS and CDR2 as YFSETQ. This CDR3 is 14 amino acids long. Time point noted: blood 4 weeks post-SBRT, at nephrectomy. The treatment here: 15 Gy SBRT to primary tumor, nephrectomy 4 weeks later. Findings and limits, study-wide: From baseline, blood top tumor clonotypes peaked at 2 weeks post-radiation.

The chain employs TRBV5-1 and TRBJ2-7, with TRBD1 identical over 9 bases. The starting material was blood, obtained from a patient whose treatment included radiotherapy and nephrectomy. This sequence was found in a woman aged 60-70 years with renal cell carcinoma. The CDR3 region has the DNA TGCGCCAGCAGCTTCGGGACAGGGAGCTACGAGCAGTACTTC. It translates to CASSFGTGSYEQYF. The full variable domain, completed using reference TRBV5-1 and TRBJ2-7, is KAGVTQTPRYLIKTRGQQVTLSCSPISGHRSVSWYQQTPGQGLQFLFEYFSETQRNKGNFPGRFSGRQFSNSRSEMNVSTLELGDSALYLCASSFGTGSYEQYFGPGTRLTVT.